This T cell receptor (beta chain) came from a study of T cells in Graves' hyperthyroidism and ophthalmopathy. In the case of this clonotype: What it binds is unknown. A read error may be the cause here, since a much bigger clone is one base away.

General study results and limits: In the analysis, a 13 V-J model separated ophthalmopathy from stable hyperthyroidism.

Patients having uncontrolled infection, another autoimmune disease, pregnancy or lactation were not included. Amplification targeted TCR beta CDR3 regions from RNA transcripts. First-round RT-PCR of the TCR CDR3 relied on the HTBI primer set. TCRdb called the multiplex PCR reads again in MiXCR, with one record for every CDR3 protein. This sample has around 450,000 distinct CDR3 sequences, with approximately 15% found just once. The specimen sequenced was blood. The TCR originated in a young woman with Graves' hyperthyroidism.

CDR3 in amino acids: CASSFHPARAGRGTQYF. The CDR3 DNA follows: TGTGCCAGCAGTTTCCACCCGGCCCGGGCGGGACGGGGGACCCAGTACTTC. The chain employs TRBV28 and TRBJ2-5; a weak D match, TRBD2 (6 bases). V gave up 3 bases and J gave up 7 bases, with 24 bases separating them. This CDR3 has 17 amino acids. Germline-derived CDR1 and CDR2 are MDHEN and SYDVKM.